This T cell receptor (beta chain) was captured in a study of OX40 agonist ivuxolimab in advanced cancers. For the study at large: Previous treatment with anti-PD-1, anti-PD-L1 or anti-CTLA-4 therapy was allowed; about 37% had received some. Overall study results and limits: Some of the lowest clonal expansion was seen in partial responders at 0.1-3.0 mg/kg.

The assay was immunoSEQ multiplex PCR, and TCRdb's table has in-frame clones only and misses some. The sample shows 95,000 to 110,000 clones, less than 95% of them seen only once. With regard to this clone: The antigen is undetermined.

CDR1 is SGHTA and CDR2 is FQGNSA in the germline V gene. This CDR3 is built from 16 residues. This rearrangement joins TRBV7-2 to TRBJ2-5, with D possibly being TRBD1 (5 bases). The assigned J gene may be wrong: the sequence end matches TRBJ2-7 better. The source is an adult with an advanced solid tumor such as melanoma, head and neck, liver or kidney cancer. The sample here was CD4+ or CD8+ T cells sorted from blood, taken in a trial of the OX40 agonist ivuxolimab. CDR3 residues: CASSLAGPGSTYEQYF. As DNA, the CDR3 is TGTGCCAGCAGCTTAGCGGGGCCAGGTTCTACCTACGAGCAGTACTTC.